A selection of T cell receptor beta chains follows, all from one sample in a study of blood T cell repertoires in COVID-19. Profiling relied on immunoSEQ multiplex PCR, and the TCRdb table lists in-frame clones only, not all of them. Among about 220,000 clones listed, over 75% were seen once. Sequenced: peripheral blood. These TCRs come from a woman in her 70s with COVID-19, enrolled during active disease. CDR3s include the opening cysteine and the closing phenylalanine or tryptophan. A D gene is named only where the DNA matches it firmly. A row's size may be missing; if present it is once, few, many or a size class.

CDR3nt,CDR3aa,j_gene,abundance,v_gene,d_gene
TGTGCCAGCAGTGGACAGCTCTACGAGCAGTACTTC,CASSGQLYEQYF,TRBJ2-7,NA,TRBV2,NA
TGTGCCAGTAGCGCTCCGGGACAGGGGGTTCCTAGCGGGCATACGGATGAGCAGTTCTTC,CASSAPGQGVPSGHTDEQFF,TRBJ2-1,NA,TRBV19,TRBD1
TGTGCCACCAGTGATTTTACTAGCGGGGGACTCACAGATACGCAGTATTTT,CATSDFTSGGLTDTQYF,TRBJ2-3,NA,TRBV24-1,TRBD2
TGTGCCAGCAGCTTAGTTGGTAGCGGGGGGGAAAATGAGCAGTTCTTC,CASSLVGSGGENEQFF,TRBJ2-1,NA,TRBV11-3,TRBD2
TGCGCCAGCAGCACTATAGGACAGGGGAGGGCAGATACGCAGTATTTT,CASSTIGQGRADTQYF,TRBJ2-3,NA,TRBV5-1,TRBD1
TGTGCCGCAGACGGGGGTGCATTCTCTGGGGCCAACGTCCTGACTTTC,CAADGGAFSGANVLTF,TRBJ2-6,NA,TRBV30,NA
TGTGCCACCAAAAAGGACAGTACCTACGAGCAGTACTTC,CATKKDSTYEQYF,TRBJ2-7,few,TRBV19,NA
TGTGCCAGCAGTTACTCGACTCAGCTAAACACTGAAGCTTTCTTT,CASSYSTQLNTEAFF,TRBJ1-1,NA,TRBV6-6,NA
TGTGCCAGTAGTACGAGAGGGTACCTAATTGGAAACACCATATATTTT,CASSTRGYLIGNTIYF,TRBJ1-3,NA,TRBV19,NA
TGTGCCAGTAGTCTATACCAGGGGAACTATGGCTACACCTTC,CASSLYQGNYGYTF,TRBJ1-2,NA,TRBV19,NA
TGTGCCAGCAGCTTAGTAGCGGGAGGGAGCACAGATACGCAGTATTTT,CASSLVAGGSTDTQYF,TRBJ2-3,many,TRBV7-8,TRBD2
TGTGCCAGCAGCGCAGAGGTAGCGGGGGGGGCCGGCGAGCAGTACTTC,CASSAEVAGGAGEQYF,TRBJ2-7,NA,TRBV9,TRBD2
TGCGCCAGCAGCTTGAGACTCGGCGAACAGCCCCAGCATTTT,CASSLRLGEQPQHF,TRBJ1-5,NA,TRBV5-1,NA
TGTGCCAGCAGCCCTGGGGGGACAGGGCGTGAAAAACTGTTTTTT,CASSPGGTGREKLFF,TRBJ1-4,NA,TRBV7-2,TRBD1
TGTGCCAGCAGCAGTACAGGGTCGGTTCAGCCCCAGCATTTT,CASSSTGSVQPQHF,TRBJ1-5,NA,TRBV5-4,NA
TGTGCCAGCAGCCAAGAATCCAGGGATCAGCCCCAGCATTTT,CASSQESRDQPQHF,TRBJ1-5,few,TRBV3-1/TRBV3-2,NA
TGTGCCAGTAGCTGGCCGGGACAGGGCTACGAGCAGTACTTC,CASSWPGQGYEQYF,TRBJ2-7,NA,TRBV19,TRBD1
TGTGCCAGCAGCCGGACAGGGGGCTTCCTAAATACGCAGTATTTT,CASSRTGGFLNTQYF,TRBJ2-3,NA,TRBV3-1/TRBV3-2,TRBD1
TGTGCCATCAGTGTAATTCAGGGGTTGACTTTCTTT,CAISVIQGLTFF,TRBJ1-1,NA,TRBV10-3,NA
TGTGCCACCAGTGATTTATTCGGAGAGAACACCGGGGAGCTGTTTTTT,CATSDLFGENTGELFF,TRBJ2-2,NA,TRBV24-1,NA
TGTGCCAGCAGTTACTCTGGGGGCATCGGCACTGAAGCTTTCTTT,CASSYSGGIGTEAFF,TRBJ1-1,NA,TRBV6-2/TRBV6-3,NA
TGTGCCACCAGCGGCGGACAGGGGTCGAATCAGCCCCAGCATTTT,CATSGGQGSNQPQHF,TRBJ1-5,NA,TRBV15,TRBD1
TGTGCCAGCAGCCAAGGCGCGGGATACGAGCAGTACTTC,CASSQGAGYEQYF,TRBJ2-7,NA,TRBV3-1/TRBV3-2,NA
TGTGCCAGCAGCTTAGGGACAAGGGAAGAGACCCAGTACTTC,CASSLGTREETQYF,TRBJ2-5,NA,TRBV7-2,NA
TGTGCCAGCAGCTTGGTGTTGGTAGCGGGGTGGACCGGGGAGCTGTTTTTT,CASSLVLVAGWTGELFF,TRBJ2-2,once,TRBV5-5,TRBD2
TGTGCCTGGAGTGTAAGGCGGGCGAGCTCCTACAATGAGCAGTTCTTC,CAWSVRRASSYNEQFF,TRBJ2-1,NA,TRBV30,NA
TGTGCCAGCAGCCAAGAGCCCCGGGGAGTAAGCACCATATATTTT,CASSQEPRGVSTIYF,TRBJ1-3,NA,TRBV4-2,NA
TGTGCCAGCAGCGGGACAGGAGAGACCCAGTACTTC,CASSGTGETQYF,TRBJ2-5,NA,TRBV11-3,TRBD1
TGTGCCAGCAGTGCCCCGGGACAGGGGCTCACCATATATTTT,CASSAPGQGLTIYF,TRBJ1-3,NA,TRBV6-2/TRBV6-3,TRBD1
TGTGCCACCCAAAAGACAGGGGCCCTAAACTATGGCTACACCTTC,CATQKTGALNYGYTF,TRBJ1-2,NA,TRBV27,TRBD1
TGTGCCAGCAGCTCGAAGGGACAGGGCACTGAAGCTTTCTTT,CASSSKGQGTEAFF,TRBJ1-1,NA,TRBV7-2,TRBD1
TGTGCCAGCAGTGAAGGGCAGTTTGAAGCTTTCTTT,CASSEGQFEAFF,TRBJ1-1,NA,TRBV6-1,NA
TGTGCCAGCAGAGATAGGACAGGAGGGGCCGGGGAGCTGTTTTTT,CASRDRTGGAGELFF,TRBJ2-2,few,TRBV27,NA
TGTGCCAGCTCACCCGGGACAGGGGGCAACTATGGCTACACCTTC,CASSPGTGGNYGYTF,TRBJ1-2,NA,TRBV18,TRBD1
TGTGCCAGCAGCGTAGATCAGAACTCACCCCTCCACTTT,CASSVDQNSPLHF,TRBJ1-6,once,TRBV9,NA
TGTGCCAGCAGCTTGATGAGGAGGAGGTATAGCAATCAGCCCCAGCATTTT,CASSLMRRRYSNQPQHF,TRBJ1-5,few,TRBV5-8,NA
TGTGCCAGTATCGGGGACAGGGTAAAGGGGGCTAACTATGGCTACACCTTC,CASIGDRVKGANYGYTF,TRBJ1-2,once,TRBV19,TRBD1
TGTGCCAGCAGCGTAGACCGACAGGCCTCCTACGAGCAGTACTTC,CASSVDRQASYEQYF,TRBJ2-7,few,TRBV9,NA
TGTGCCAGCAGCTTATTTCTAGTGAACACTGAAGCTTTCTTT,CASSLFLVNTEAFF,TRBJ1-1,NA,TRBV7-2,NA
TGTGCCAGCAGCGCCCGGACAGGGAATGGCTACACCTTC,CASSARTGNGYTF,TRBJ1-2,NA,TRBV9,TRBD1
TGTGCCAGCAGCCTGGACAGGGGTTCCTACAATGAGCAGTTCTTC,CASSLDRGSYNEQFF,TRBJ2-1,NA,TRBV11-1,TRBD1
TGTGCCAGCAGCATCCCCGGGACTTACACAGATACGCAGTATTTT,CASSIPGTYTDTQYF,TRBJ2-3,NA,TRBV2,NA
TGTGCCAGCAGCCAAATACAGGGGACTTCCTACGAGCAGTACTTC,CASSQIQGTSYEQYF,TRBJ2-7,once,TRBV4-2,NA
TGTGCCAGCAGCTTAGACGCCGGGACAGCGAACACCGGGGAGCTGTTTTTT,CASSLDAGTANTGELFF,TRBJ2-2,NA,TRBV7-2,TRBD1
TGTGCCAGCAGCTTCGAGGCTAACTATGGCTACACCTTC,CASSFEANYGYTF,TRBJ1-2,NA,TRBV11-3,NA
TGCGCCAGCAGCCAAGATCCCCGGAACTATGGCTACACCTTC,CASSQDPRNYGYTF,TRBJ1-2,NA,TRBV4-3,NA
TGCGCCAGCAGCCAAGTCTGGACAGCTGACACCGGGGAGCTGTTTTTT,CASSQVWTADTGELFF,TRBJ2-2,NA,TRBV4-1,NA
TGCAGCGCGGACTACGACACAGATACGCAGTATTTT,CSADYDTDTQYF,TRBJ2-3,NA,TRBV29-1,NA
TGTGCCAGCAGTTACTATGAGGGAGCAACTGAAGCTTTCTTT,CASSYYEGATEAFF,TRBJ1-1,NA,TRBV6-2/TRBV6-3,NA
TGTGCCAGCAGCCGTTCAGGGGGCTATCAGCCCCAGCATTTT,CASSRSGGYQPQHF,TRBJ1-5,few,TRBV11-2,TRBD1
TGTGCCAGCAGCGCCCGGGGGGAGGTAAGCGGAAACACCATATATTTT,CASSARGEVSGNTIYF,TRBJ1-3,NA,TRBV9,NA
TGTGCCAGCAGCCTAGAAGCCCCCGACAGGGACACTGAAGCTTTCTTT,CASSLEAPDRDTEAFF,TRBJ1-1,NA,TRBV7-2,TRBD1
TGTGCCAGCAGTGCGAGTCCTCCACCTGAAGCTTTCTTT,CASSASPPPEAFF,TRBJ1-1,NA,TRBV25-1,NA
TGTGCCAGCAGTGACCGGGGGGCGGGACAAGAGACCCAGTACTTC,CASSDRGAGQETQYF,TRBJ2-5,once,TRBV25-1,NA